This T cell receptor beta chain was observed in a study of response to subunit inactivated influenza vaccine. This clonotype was observed a handful of times. TCRdb redid the calling of the RT-PCR reads with MiXCR, one entry per CDR3 protein. Of roughly 700,000 distinct CDR3 sequences in the sample, about 15% were seen once. The source was PBMCs from blood, collected approximately 15 days before vaccination. The receptor was isolated from a man in his fifties who received an inactivated influenza vaccine.

The CDR3 nucleotides are TGTGCCAGCAGCGTAGAGAGGACAGATACGCAGTATTTT. Its translation: CASSVERTDTQYF. The chain employs TRBV9 and TRBJ2-3, with D uncertain. Trimming stripped 0 bases from V and 3 bases from J, with 5 bases between. Germline V gene data show CDR1 as SGDLS and CDR2 as YYNGEE. The CDR3 extends over 13 amino acids.